This TCR beta chain was identified during a study of regulatory T cells in long-lasting Graves disease. This clonotype has a handful of counts. As yet, its antigen is unknown. With a much larger clone just one base away, this may be a read error. General study points: Favored usage of TRBV28, TRBJ1-2 and TRBJ2-5 was recorded in persistent disease. It is possible that accuracy was reduced by the small size of the sample.

For TCR beta, libraries came from iRepertoire HTBI primers and Arm-PCR of CDR3 regions. TCRdb re-analysed the multiplex PCR reads in MiXCR, keeping a single row per CDR3 protein. This sample carries around 400,000 distinct CDR3 sequences, about 16% of them seen once, and the ten largest clones take about 20%. Germline lookup yields CDR1 LGHNT and CDR2 FRNRAP. This CDR3 contains 12 residues. Time point of the sample: newly diagnosed GD, antithyroid drugs for less than 3 months. PBMC RNA served as the TCR library source. The sequencing used peripheral blood mononuclear cells (PBMCs), collected at new diagnosis, from a patient treated with antithyroid drugs. This TCR was sampled from a female donor with Graves disease. This chain connects TRBV12-5 to TRBJ1-1; 7 bases fit TRBD1. The CDR3 region is CAGGLGSGGAFF. DNA of the CDR3: TGTGCTGGTGGTTTGGGATCAGGGGGAGCTTTCTTT.